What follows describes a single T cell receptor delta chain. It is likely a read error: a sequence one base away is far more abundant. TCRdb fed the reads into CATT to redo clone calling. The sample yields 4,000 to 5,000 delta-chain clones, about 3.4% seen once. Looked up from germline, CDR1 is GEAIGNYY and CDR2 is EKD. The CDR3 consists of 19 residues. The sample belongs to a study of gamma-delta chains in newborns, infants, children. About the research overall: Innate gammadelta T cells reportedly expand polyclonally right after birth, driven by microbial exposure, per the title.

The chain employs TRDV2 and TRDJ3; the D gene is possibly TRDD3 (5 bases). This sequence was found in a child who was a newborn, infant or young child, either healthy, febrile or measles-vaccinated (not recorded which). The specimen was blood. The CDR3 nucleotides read TGTGCCCGTGACACCGTGTCCGGGGGTCGATCCTGGGACACCCGACAGATGTTTTTC. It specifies CARDTVSGGRSWDTRQMFF.